This T cell receptor beta chain stems from a study of T cells in Graves' hyperthyroidism and ophthalmopathy. Study observations and caveats: The model's output predicted ophthalmopathy at a median of approximately 6.5 months prior to onset.

Amplification of TCR beta CDR3 regions used RNA as the template. TCR CDR3 underwent first-round RT-PCR with the HTBI primer set. TCRdb redid the calling of the multiplex PCR reads with MiXCR, one entry per CDR3 protein. The repertoire consists of 490,000 or so distinct CDR3 sequences, with about 20% occurring once and the leading ten covering approximately 50%. The germline V gene has CDR1 SGHRS and CDR2 YFSETQ. This CDR3 has 15 amino acids. With respect to this clonotype: Antigen unknown. At one end, the junction sequence differs from germline, possibly due to a read error.

Sequences were obtained from blood. The genes are TRBV5-1 and TRBJ1-1; D is possibly TRBD1 (5 bases). This receptor was taken from a man aged 35 to 55 with Graves' ophthalmopathy. CDR3 coding DNA: TGCGCCAGCAGCCCCCTTGGAGGGGAGAACACTGAAACTTTCTTT. This encodes CASSPLGGENTETFF.